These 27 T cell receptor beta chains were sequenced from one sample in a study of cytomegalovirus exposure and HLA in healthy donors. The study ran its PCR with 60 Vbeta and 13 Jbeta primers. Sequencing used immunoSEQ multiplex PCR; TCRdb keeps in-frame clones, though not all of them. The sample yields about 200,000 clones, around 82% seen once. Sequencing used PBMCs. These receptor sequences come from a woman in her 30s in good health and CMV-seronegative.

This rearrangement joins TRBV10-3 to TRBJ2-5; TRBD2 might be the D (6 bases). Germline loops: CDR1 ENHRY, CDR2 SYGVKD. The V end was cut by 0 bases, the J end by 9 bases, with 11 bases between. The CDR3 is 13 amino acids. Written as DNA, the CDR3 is TGTGCCATCAGTGAGTCGGCGGGATGGGCCCAGTACTTC. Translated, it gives CAISESAGWAQYF.

In DNA, the CDR3 is TGTGCCAGCTCACCACCGCCGCGGCTAGCACCCGGGGAGCTGTTTTTT. It translates to CASSPPPRLAPGELFF. The J gene is TRBJ2-2, the V gene TRBV18, with D tentatively TRBD2 (5 bases). This CDR3 is built from 16 residues. Germline V gene data show CDR1 as KGHSH and CDR2 as LQKENI. With 0 bases removed from V and 6 bases from J, the gap between germline ends came to 14 bases.

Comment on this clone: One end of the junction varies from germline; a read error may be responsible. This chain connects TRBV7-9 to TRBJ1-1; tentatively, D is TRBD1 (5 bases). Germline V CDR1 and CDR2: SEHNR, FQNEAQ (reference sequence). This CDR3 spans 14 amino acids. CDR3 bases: TGTTCCAGCAGCTCCTACAGGCGTGGGACTGAAGCTTTCTTT. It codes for CSSSSYRRGTEAFF. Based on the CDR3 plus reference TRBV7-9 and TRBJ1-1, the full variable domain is DTGVSQNPRHKITKRGQNVTFRCDPISEHNRLYWYRQTLGQGPEFLTYFQNEAQLEKSRLLSDRFSAERPKGSFSTLEIQRTEQGDSAMYLCSSSSYRRGTEAFFGQGTRLTVV.

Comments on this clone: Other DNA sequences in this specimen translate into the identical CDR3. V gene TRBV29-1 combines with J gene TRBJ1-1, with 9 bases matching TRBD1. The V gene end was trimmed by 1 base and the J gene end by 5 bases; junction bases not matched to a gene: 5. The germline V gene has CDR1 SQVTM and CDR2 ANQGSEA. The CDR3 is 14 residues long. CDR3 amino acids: CSVEVGDRGTEAFF. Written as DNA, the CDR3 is TGCAGCGTTGAAGTCGGAGACAGGGGGACTGAAGCTTTCTTT.

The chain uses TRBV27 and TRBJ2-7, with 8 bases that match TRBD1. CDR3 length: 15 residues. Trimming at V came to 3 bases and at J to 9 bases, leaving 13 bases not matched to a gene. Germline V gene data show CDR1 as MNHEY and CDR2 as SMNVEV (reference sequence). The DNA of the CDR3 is TGTGCCAGCAGTTTCTTCCAGGGGGCCGAATCCGGGCAGTACTTC. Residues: CASSFFQGAESGQYF.

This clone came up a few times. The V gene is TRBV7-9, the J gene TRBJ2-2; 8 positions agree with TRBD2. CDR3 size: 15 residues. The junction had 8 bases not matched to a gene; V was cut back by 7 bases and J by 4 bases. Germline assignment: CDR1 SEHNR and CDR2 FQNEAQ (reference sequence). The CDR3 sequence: CASTRAGAITGELFF. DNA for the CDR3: TGTGCCAGCACTCGAGCGGGGGCGATCACCGGGGAGCTGTTTTTT.

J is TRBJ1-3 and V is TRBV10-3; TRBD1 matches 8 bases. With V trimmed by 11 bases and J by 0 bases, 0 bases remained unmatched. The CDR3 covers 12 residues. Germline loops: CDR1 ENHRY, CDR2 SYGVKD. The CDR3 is CAGQGSGNTIYF. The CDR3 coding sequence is TGTGCCGGACAGGGCTCTGGAAACACCATATATTTT.

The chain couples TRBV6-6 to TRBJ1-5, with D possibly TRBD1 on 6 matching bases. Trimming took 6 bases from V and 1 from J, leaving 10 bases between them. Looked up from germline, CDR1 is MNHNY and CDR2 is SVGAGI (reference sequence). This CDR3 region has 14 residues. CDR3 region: CASSRDNSNQPQHF. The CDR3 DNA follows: TGTGCCAGCAGCCGGGACAACAGCAATCAGCCCCAGCATTTT.

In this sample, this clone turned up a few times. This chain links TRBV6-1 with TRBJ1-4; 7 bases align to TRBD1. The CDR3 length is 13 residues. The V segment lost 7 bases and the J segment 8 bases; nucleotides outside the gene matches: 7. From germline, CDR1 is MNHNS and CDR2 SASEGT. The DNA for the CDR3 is TGTGCCAGCATACAGGGGCTTCGAGAAAAACTGTTTTTT. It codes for CASIQGLREKLFF.

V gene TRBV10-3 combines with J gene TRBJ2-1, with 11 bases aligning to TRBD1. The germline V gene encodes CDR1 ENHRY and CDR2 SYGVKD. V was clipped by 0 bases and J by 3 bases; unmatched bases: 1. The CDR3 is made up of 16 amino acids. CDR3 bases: TGTGCCATCAGTGAGTCGGACAGGGGGCTCTACAATGAGCAGTTCTTC. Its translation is CAISESDRGLYNEQFF.

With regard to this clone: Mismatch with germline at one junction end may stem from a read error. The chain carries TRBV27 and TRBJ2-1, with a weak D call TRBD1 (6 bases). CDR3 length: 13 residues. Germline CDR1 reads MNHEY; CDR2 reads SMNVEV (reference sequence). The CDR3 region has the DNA TGTGCCAGCAGTTTCCGACGGGACAAAGAGCAGTTCTTC. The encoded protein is CASSFRRDKEQFF.

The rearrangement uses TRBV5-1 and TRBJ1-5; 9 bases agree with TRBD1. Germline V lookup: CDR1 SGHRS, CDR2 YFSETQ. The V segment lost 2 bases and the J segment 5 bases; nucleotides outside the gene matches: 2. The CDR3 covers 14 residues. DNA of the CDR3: TGCGCCAGCAGCTTACAGGGGGCGGATCAGCCCCAGCATTTT. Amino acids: CASSLQGADQPQHF.

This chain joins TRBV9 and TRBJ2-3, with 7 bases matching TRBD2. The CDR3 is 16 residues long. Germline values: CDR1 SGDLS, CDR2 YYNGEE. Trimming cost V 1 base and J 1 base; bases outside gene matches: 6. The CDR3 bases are TGTGCCAGCAGCGTACATTTCGCGGGAGGCACAGATACGCAGTATTTT. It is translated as CASSVHFAGGTDTQYF.

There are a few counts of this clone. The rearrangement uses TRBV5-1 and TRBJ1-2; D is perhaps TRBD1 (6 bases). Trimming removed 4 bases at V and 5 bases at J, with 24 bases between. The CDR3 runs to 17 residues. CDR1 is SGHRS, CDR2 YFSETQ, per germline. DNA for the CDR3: TGCGCCAGCAGCCCAACGGACAGACAGACCCTCCTATATGGCTACACCTTC. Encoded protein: CASSPTDRQTLLYGYTF.

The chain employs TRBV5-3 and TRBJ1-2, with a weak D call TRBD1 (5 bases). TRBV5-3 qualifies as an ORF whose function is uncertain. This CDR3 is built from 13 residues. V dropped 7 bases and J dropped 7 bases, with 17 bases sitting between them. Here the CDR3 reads CARRVEGTGGYTF. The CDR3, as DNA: TGTGCCAGACGGGTGGAGGGGACTGGTGGCTACACCTTC.

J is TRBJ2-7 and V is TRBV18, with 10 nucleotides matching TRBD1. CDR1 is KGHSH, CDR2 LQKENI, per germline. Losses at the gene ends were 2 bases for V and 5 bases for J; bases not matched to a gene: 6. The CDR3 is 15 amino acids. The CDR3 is CASSPGQGVVNEQYF. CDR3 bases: TGTGCCAGCTCACCAGGACAGGGGGTGGTTAACGAGCAGTACTTC.

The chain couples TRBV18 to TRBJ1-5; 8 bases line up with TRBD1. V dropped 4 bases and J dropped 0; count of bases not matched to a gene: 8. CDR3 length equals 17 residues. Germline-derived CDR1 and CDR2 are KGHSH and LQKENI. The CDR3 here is CASSQMIGTGSNQPQHF. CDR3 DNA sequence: TGTGCCAGCTCACAGATGATTGGGACAGGTAGCAATCAGCCCCAGCATTTT.

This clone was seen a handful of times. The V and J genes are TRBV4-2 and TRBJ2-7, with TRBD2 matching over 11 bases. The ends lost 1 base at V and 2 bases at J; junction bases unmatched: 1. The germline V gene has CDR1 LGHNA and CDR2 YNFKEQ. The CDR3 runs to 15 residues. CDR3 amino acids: CASSQGLAGPYEQYF. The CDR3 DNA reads TGTGCCAGCAGCCAAGGACTAGCGGGACCCTACGAGCAGTACTTC.

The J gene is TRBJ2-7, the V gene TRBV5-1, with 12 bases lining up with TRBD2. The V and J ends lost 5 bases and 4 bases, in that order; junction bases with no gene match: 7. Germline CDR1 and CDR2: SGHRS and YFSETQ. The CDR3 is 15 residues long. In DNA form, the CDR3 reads TGCGCCAGCAGATTAAGCGGGACTAGCGGGTACGAGCAGTACTTC. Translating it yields CASRLSGTSGYEQYF.

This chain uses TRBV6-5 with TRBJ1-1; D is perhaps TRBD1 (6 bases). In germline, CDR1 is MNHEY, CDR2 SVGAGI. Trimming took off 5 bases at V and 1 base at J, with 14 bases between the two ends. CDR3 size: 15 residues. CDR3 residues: CASSQSRTANTEAFF. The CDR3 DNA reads TGTGCCAGCAGTCAATCCAGGACAGCGAACACTGAAGCTTTCTTT.

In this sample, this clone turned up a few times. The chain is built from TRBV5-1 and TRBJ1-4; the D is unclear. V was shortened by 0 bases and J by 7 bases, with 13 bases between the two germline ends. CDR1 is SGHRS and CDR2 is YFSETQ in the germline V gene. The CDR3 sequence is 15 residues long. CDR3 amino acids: CASSLGHPDAEKLFF. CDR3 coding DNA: TGCGCCAGCAGCTTGGGACATCCTGATGCTGAAAAACTGTTTTTT.

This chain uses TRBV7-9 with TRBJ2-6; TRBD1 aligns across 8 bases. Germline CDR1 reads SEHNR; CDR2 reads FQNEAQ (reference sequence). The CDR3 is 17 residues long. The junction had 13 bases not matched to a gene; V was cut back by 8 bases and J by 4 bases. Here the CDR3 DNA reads TGTGCCAGCCCCCCCGGCGGACAGGGATCCGGGGCCAACGTCCTGACTTTC. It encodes CASPPGGQGSGANVLTF.

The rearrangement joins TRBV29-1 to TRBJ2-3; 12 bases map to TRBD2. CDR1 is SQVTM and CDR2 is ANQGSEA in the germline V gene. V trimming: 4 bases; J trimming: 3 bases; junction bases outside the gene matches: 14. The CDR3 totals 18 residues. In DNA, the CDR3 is TGCAGCGTTGCAGGGGTTTTGACTAGCGGGAGAGGGACAGATACGCAGTATTTT. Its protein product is CSVAGVLTSGRGTDTQYF.

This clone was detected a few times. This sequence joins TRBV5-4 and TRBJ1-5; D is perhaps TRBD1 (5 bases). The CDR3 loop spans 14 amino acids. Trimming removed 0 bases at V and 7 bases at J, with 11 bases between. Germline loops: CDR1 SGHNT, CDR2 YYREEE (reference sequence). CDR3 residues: CASSLVPDSQPQHF. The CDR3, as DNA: TGTGCCAGCAGCTTGGTTCCTGACAGCCAGCCCCAGCATTTT.

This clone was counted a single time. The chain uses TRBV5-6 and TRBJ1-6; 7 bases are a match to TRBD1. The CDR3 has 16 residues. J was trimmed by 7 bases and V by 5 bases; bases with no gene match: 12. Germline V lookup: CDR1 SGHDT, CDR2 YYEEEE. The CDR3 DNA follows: TGTGCCAGCAGTCCGTTCCCGGGACAGCTAAATTCACCCCTCCACTTT. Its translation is CASSPFPGQLNSPLHF.

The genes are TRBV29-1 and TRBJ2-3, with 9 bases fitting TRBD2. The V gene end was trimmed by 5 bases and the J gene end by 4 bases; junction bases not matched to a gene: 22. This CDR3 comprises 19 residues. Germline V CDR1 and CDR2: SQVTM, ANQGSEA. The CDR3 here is CSVPKTGSSSGTSSDTQYF. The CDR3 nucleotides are TGCAGCGTTCCCAAGACAGGGAGTTCAAGCGGGACTAGCTCAGATACGCAGTATTTT.

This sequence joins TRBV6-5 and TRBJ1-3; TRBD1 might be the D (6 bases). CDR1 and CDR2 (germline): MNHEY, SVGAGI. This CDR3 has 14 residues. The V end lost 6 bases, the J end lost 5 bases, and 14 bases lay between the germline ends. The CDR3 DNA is TGTGCCAGCAGGCCGCCAGGGGTCCGAAACACCATATATTTT. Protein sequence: CASRPPGVRNTIYF.